What follows is one TCR beta chain and its context. Germline CDR1 is SGHNT and CDR2 is YENEEA. The V and J ends lost 1 base and 4 bases respectively, with 16 bases between them. The CDR3 sequence is 16 residues long. Clones were sequenced by immunoSEQ multiplex PCR, and TCRdb holds only the in-frame ones, with some missing. The sample comprises over 120,000 clones, roughly 82% of which are singletons, and about a tenth rests with the top ten. The data belong to a study of blood T cell repertoires in COVID-19. Overall study context: Acute and convalescent COVID-19 specimens originated in the United States, Italy and Spain.

The clonotype comes from a man aged 55-75 years with active or convalescent COVID-19. Specimen: peripheral blood. The chain has TRBV11-3 and TRBJ1-1, with D possibly being TRBD1 (6 bases). CDR3 amino acids: CASSLGQGMMPTEAFF. CDR3 nucleotides: TGTGCCAGCAGCTTAGGCCAGGGGATGATGCCCACTGAAGCTTTCTTT.